A single T cell receptor beta chain is shown here with its context. Its cognate antigen is unknown. The data stem from a study of cytomegalovirus exposure and HLA in healthy donors. V lost 2 bases and J lost 0, with 14 bases in between. The V gene's germline CDR1 is LNHDA and CDR2 SQIVND (reference sequence). This CDR3 has 16 residues. The data were produced by immunoSEQ multiplex PCR, yet TCRdb's version contains in-frame clones alone and is incomplete. The sample lists approximately 120,000 clones, around 90% seen once, with approximately 2% in the top ten. Study observations and caveats: CMV antigen specificity of a few CMV-associated chains was confirmed in vitro. Both high specificity and high sensitivity reportedly marked the classifier's diagnosis of cytomegalovirus status. According to the study, about 180 TCR beta chains were cytomegalovirus-associated.

The chain combines TRBV19 with TRBJ2-7, with D possibly being TRBD1 (5 bases). The source is a woman aged 18 to 35 in good health and CMV-seronegative. The sample was PBMCs. The CDR3 nucleotides are TGTGCCAGTAGTATATCGGCCCAGGGCTACTCCTACGAGCAGTACTTC. The encoded protein is CASSISAQGYSYEQYF.